The 20 T cell receptor beta chains given below trace back to one sample, sequenced in a study of blood T cell repertoires in COVID-19. Assay: immunoSEQ multiplex PCR; the TCRdb copy retains only in-frame clones and omits some. Among about 39,000 clones listed, around 87% were seen once. The specimen sequenced was peripheral blood. These TCRs come from a man in his fifties or sixties with active or convalescent COVID-19.

V and J are TRBV7-3 and TRBJ2-1; 9 nucleotides line up with TRBD2. V trimming: 1 base; J trimming: 1 base; junction bases outside the gene matches: 8. CDR3 length: 18 amino acids. CDR1 and CDR2 (germline): SGHTA, FQGTGA. CDR3 sequence: CASSLSGSGGPSYNEQFF. CDR3 coding DNA: TGTGCCAGCAGCTTAAGCGGTAGCGGGGGCCCATCCTACAATGAGCAGTTCTTC. Based on the CDR3 plus reference TRBV7-3 and TRBJ2-1, the full variable domain is GAGVSQTPSNKVTEKGKYVELRCDPISGHTALYWYRQSLGQGPEFLIYFQGTGAADDSGLPNDRFFAVRPEGSVSTLKIQRTERGDSAVYLCASSLSGSGGPSYNEQFFGPGTRLTVL.

V and J are TRBV28 and TRBJ2-7; 11 bases align to TRBD2. Germline CDR1 and CDR2: MDHEN and SYDVKM. The CDR3 is 16 residues long. V dropped 4 bases and J dropped 1; count of bases not matched to a gene: 6. CDR3 bases: TGTGCCAGCAGTTCCCCCGGGACTAGCGGATCCTACGAGCAGTACTTC. This translates into CASSSPGTSGSYEQYF.

This clone was observed a single time. V gene TRBV5-1 combines with J gene TRBJ1-2, with 7 bases aligning to TRBD1. J gave up 7 bases and V 0 bases, and 6 bases lay outside the gene matches. The CDR3 has 14 amino acids. Germline lookup yields CDR1 SGHRS and CDR2 YFSETQ. CDR3 nucleotides: TGCGCCAGCAGCTTGGGACAGGGCACCGGTGGCTACACCTTC. The encoded protein is CASSLGQGTGGYTF. Complete variable domain (other parts from reference TRBV5-1 and TRBJ1-2): KAGVTQTPRYLIKTRGQQVTLSCSPISGHRSVSWYQQTPGQGLQFLFEYFSETQRNKGNFPGRFSGRQFSNSRSEMNVSTLELGDSALYLCASSLGQGTGGYTFGSGTRLTVV.

The V gene is TRBV5-1, the J gene TRBJ1-5; possible D gene TRBD1, 5 bases. V was pared by 0 bases and J by 6 bases, with 16 bases between. Germline V gene sequence: CDR1 SGHRS, CDR2 YFSETQ. The CDR3 contains 16 residues. The CDR3 reads CASSLGDFQGGQPQHF. Written as DNA, the CDR3 is TGCGCCAGCAGCTTGGGGGACTTCCAGGGAGGTCAGCCCCAGCATTTT.

The chain employs TRBV3-1 (or the pseudogene TRBV3-2) and TRBJ1-4; 7 nucleotides match TRBD1. The CDR3 loop spans 16 amino acids. The germline CDR1 and CDR2 sequences are LGHDT and YNNKEL (reference sequence). Unmatched junction bases numbered 9, after V lost 5 bases and J lost 3 bases. The CDR3 loop reads CASSKIGTGANEKLFF. Here the CDR3 DNA reads TGTGCCAGCAGCAAAATAGGAACAGGGGCTAATGAAAAACTGTTTTTT.

This rearrangement joins TRBV2 to TRBJ1-6; possibly TRBD1 for D (5 bases). The CDR3 contains 13 residues. V gave up 11 bases and J gave up 3 bases, with 11 bases separating them. CDR1 and CDR2 (germline): SNHLY, FYNNEI. For the CDR3, the DNA is TGTGCCGCAACGACAGACTATAATTCACCCCTCCACTTT. Translation gives CAATTDYNSPLHF.

The chain uses TRBV28 and TRBJ1-6; D not certain. Germline V gene data show CDR1 as MDHEN and CDR2 as SYDVKM. V gave up 4 bases and J gave up 7 bases, with 14 bases separating them. This CDR3 region has 15 residues. CDR3 in amino acids: CASSSSGLGNSPLHF. The CDR3 DNA reads TGTGCCAGCAGTTCCTCAGGTTTAGGCAATTCACCCCTCCACTTT.

The rearrangement uses TRBV7-2 and TRBJ2-1, with TRBD1 as a possible D gene (5 bases). CDR1 and CDR2 from the germline V gene are SGHTA and FQGNSA. The CDR3 spans 15 residues. Trimming removed 1 base from V and 3 bases from J, with 10 bases in between. The CDR3 spells CASSLGAGNYNEQFF. For the CDR3, the DNA is TGTGCCAGCAGCTTAGGGGCAGGGAACTACAATGAGCAGTTCTTC.

The rearrangement joins TRBV19 to TRBJ1-5; no clear D. This CDR3 is built from 14 residues. Germline-derived CDR1 and CDR2 are LNHDA and SQIVND (reference sequence). Trimming shortened V by 3 bases and J by 1 base, and 7 bases separated the two germline ends. CDR3: CASSMWQSNQPQHF. DNA for the CDR3: TGTGCCAGTAGTATGTGGCAGAGCAATCAGCCCCAGCATTTT. The whole variable domain, remainder taken from reference TRBV19 and TRBJ1-5, is DGGITQSPKYLFRKEGQNVTLSCEQNLNHDAMYWYRQDPGQGLRLIYYSQIVNDFQKGDIAEGYSVSREKKESFPLTVTSAQKNPTAFYLCASSMWQSNQPQHFGDGTRLSIL.

This clone was seen more than once but under ten times. This chain's CDR3 is CASSPDREDGEAFF. The CDR3 nucleotides read TGCGCCAGCAGCCCGGACAGGGAGGATGGTGAAGCTTTCTTT. V is TRBV5-1 and J is TRBJ1-1, with 8 positions matching TRBD1. CDR3 size: 14 residues. Germline CDR1 is SGHRS and CDR2 is YFSETQ. The V segment lost 4 bases and the J segment 7 bases; nucleotides outside the gene matches: 9.

The chain recombines TRBV7-9 with TRBJ2-2; 7 bases agree with TRBD1. Trimming at V came to 3 bases and at J to 3 bases, leaving 4 bases not matched to a gene. The CDR3 sequence is 15 residues long. Germline assignment: CDR1 SEHNR and CDR2 FQNEAQ (reference sequence). The CDR3 sequence is CASSLSDRDTGELFF. The CDR3, as DNA: TGTGCCAGCAGCTTGTCCGACAGGGACACCGGGGAGCTGTTTTTT.

The V call is TRBV5-4, the J call TRBJ1-2, with a tentative D call TRBD1 (6 bases). V was clipped by 4 bases and J by 7 bases, with 20 bases between them. This CDR3 region has 15 residues. Germline V gene data show CDR1 as SGHNT and CDR2 as YYREEE (reference sequence). CDR3: CASSQGTARGGGYTF. The CDR3, as DNA: TGTGCCAGCAGCCAGGGGACGGCCCGGGGGGGTGGCTACACCTTC.

The chain is built from TRBV19 and TRBJ1-5; D is possibly TRBD1 (5 bases). V gave up 9 bases and J gave up 6 bases, with 12 bases separating them. CDR1 LNHDA and CDR2 SQIVND come from the germline V gene (reference sequence). There are 12 residues in the CDR3. DNA for the CDR3: TGTGCCAGCGGAGGGAGGGGTCAGCCCCAGCATTTT. Its protein is CASGGRGQPQHF.

V and J are TRBV7-5 and TRBJ2-1; the listed D gene, TRBD1, was not tested against the DNA. TRBV7-5 is described as a pseudogene. CDR3 length equals 16 residues. DNA for the CDR3: TGTGTCAGAAGCTCTGATGGGGCAGACTTCTACAATGAGCAGTTCTTC. Its protein is CVRSSDGADFYNEQFF.

The rearrangement joins TRBV7-9 to TRBJ2-2; D not resolved. From germline, CDR1 is SEHNR and CDR2 FQNEAQ (reference sequence). The CDR3 is 12 residues long. V lost 7 bases and J 8 bases, leaving 11 bases between the germline ends. CDR3 loop: CASNPSSGELFF. CDR3 sequence (DNA): TGTGCCAGCAACCCCTCTAGTGGGGAGCTGTTTTTT.

This clone was recorded once. The chain uses TRBV5-1 and TRBJ2-7, with D tentatively TRBD1 (6 bases). Trimming cost V 8 bases and J 7 bases, with 22 bases left between them. There are 14 residues in the CDR3. The germline CDR1 and CDR2 sequences are SGHRS and YFSETQ. The CDR3 sequence: CARDLRQAWREQYV. The DNA of the CDR3 is TGCGCCAGGGATCTAAGACAGGCGTGGAGGGAGCAGTACGTC.

This clone was picked up a small number of times. The V and J genes are TRBV5-4 and TRBJ1-4, with 7 bases lining up with TRBD1. Germline V CDR1 and CDR2: SGHNT, YYREEE (reference sequence). Germline trimming cut 2 bases from V and 8 bases from J; bases unmatched to any gene: 6. The CDR3 totals 14 residues. In nucleotides, the CDR3 is TGTGCCAGCAGCTTTAGGGGGCGCGACGAAAAACTGTTTTTT. This encodes CASSFRGRDEKLFF.

The chain combines TRBV15 with TRBJ2-3, with no clear D. This CDR3 is 13 amino acids long. CDR1 and CDR2 from the germline V gene are LNHNV and YYDKDF (reference sequence). The V end was cut by 5 bases, the J end by 0 bases, with 6 bases between. The CDR3 DNA follows: TGTGCCACCAGCCCGACTAGCACAGATACGCAGTATTTT. Translated, it gives CATSPTSTDTQYF.

The J gene is TRBJ1-1, the V gene TRBV5-1, with 7 bases fitting TRBD1. The CDR3 runs to 18 residues. The V and J ends lost 0 bases and 3 bases, in that order; junction bases with no gene match: 14. CDR1 and CDR2 (germline): SGHRS, YFSETQ. CDR3 protein: CASSLGTGETFSDTEAFF. The CDR3 region has the DNA TGCGCCAGCAGCTTGGGTACAGGGGAGACCTTTTCGGACACTGAAGCTTTCTTT.

The rearrangement links TRBV15 to TRBJ2-7; D may be TRBD2 (5 bases). Trimming cost V 3 bases and J 3 bases, with 15 bases left between them. The germline CDR1 and CDR2 sequences are LNHNV and YYDKDF (reference sequence). This CDR3 is built from 15 residues. The CDR3 DNA follows: TGTGCCACCAGCAGGATGGACTTGAACCACTACGAGCAGTACTTC. This gives the protein CATSRMDLNHYEQYF.